This T cell receptor beta chain derives from a study of CD8 T cells in ankylosing spondylitis. This clonotype was detected only a few times. What it recognizes is unknown. V dropped 5 bases and J dropped 6 bases, with 18 bases sitting between them. The CDR3 has 15 residues. The authors made TCR beta libraries by quantitative 5'-RACE with molecular barcodes. TCRdb independently ran MiXCR on the 5' RACE reads; one entry per CDR3 protein. The data hold about 400,000 distinct CDR3 sequences, with roughly 22% observed a single time. Study-level findings and limits: Disease-associated clones were CD8+ and fairly uncommon in peripheral blood. A subset of motif variants has previously been described in the synovial fluid and blood of reactive arthritis.

This rearrangement joins TRBV12-3 or TRBV12-4 to TRBJ2-3; a weak D match, TRBD1 (6 bases). The receptor comes from a male donor with ankylosing spondylitis or in good health (not recorded which). Material for sequencing was blood, either unsorted or a sorted T cell fraction (not recorded which). CDR3 in amino acids: CASSPHPAGADTQYF. The CDR3, as DNA: TGTGCCAGCAGTCCCCACCCAGCAGGGGCGGATACGCAGTATTTT.